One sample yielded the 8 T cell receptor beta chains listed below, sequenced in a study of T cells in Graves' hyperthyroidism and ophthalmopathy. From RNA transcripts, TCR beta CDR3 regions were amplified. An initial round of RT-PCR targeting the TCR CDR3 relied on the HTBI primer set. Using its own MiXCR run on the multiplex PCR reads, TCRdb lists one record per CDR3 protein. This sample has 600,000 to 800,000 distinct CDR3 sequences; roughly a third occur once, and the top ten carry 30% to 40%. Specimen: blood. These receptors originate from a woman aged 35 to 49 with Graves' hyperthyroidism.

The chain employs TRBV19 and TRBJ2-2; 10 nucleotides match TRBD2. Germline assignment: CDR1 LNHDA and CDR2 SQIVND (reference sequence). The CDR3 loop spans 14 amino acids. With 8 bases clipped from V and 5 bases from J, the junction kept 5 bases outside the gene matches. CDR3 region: CASLAGVGTGELFF. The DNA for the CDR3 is TGTGCCAGTCTAGCGGGAGTGGGAACCGGGGAGCTGTTTTTT. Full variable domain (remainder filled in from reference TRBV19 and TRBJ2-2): DGGITQSPKYLFRKEGQNVTLSCEQNLNHDAMYWYRQDPGQGLRLIYYSQIVNDFQKGDIAEGYSVSREKKESFPLTVTSAQKNPTAFYLCASLAGVGTGELFFGEGSRLTVL.

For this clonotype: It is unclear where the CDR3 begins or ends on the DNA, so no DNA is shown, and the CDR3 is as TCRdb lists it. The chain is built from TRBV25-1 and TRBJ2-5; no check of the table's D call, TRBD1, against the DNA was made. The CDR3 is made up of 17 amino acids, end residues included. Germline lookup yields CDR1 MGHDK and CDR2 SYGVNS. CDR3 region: CVPPADQDRPRDETQYF.

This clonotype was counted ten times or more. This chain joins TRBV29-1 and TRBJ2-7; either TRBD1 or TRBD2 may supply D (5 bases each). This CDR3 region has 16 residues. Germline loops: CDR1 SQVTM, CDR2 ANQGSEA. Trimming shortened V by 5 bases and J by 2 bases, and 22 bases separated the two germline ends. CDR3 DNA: TGCAGCGTTCTGTTCGGATGGGGCGGGCCGCCCTACGAGCAGTACTTC. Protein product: CSVLFGWGGPPYEQYF.

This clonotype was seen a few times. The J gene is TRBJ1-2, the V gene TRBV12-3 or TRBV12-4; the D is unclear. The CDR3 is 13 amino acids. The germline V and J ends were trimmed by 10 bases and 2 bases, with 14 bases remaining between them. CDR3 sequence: CAIGDGVNYGYTF. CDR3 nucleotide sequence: TGTGCCATCGGAGACGGGGTGAACTATGGCTACACCTTC.

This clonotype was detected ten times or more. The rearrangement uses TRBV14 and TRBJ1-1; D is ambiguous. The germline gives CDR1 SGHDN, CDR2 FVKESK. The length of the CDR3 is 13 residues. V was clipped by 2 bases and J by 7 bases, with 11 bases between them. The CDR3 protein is CASSQITGIEAFF. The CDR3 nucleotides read TGTGCCAGCAGCCAAATAACGGGGATTGAAGCTTTCTTT. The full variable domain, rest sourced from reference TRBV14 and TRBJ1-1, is EAGVTQFPSHSVIEKGQTVTLRCDPISGHDNLYWYRRVMGKEIKFLLHFVKESKQDESGMPNNRFLAERTGGTYSTLKVQPAELEDSGVYFCASSQITGIEAFFGQGTRLTVV.

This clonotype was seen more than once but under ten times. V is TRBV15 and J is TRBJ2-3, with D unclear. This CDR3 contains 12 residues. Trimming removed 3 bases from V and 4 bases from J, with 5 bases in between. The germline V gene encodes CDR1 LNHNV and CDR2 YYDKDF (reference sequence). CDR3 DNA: TGTGCCACCAGCAGCCCCCCAGATACGCAGTATTTT. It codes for CATSSPPDTQYF.

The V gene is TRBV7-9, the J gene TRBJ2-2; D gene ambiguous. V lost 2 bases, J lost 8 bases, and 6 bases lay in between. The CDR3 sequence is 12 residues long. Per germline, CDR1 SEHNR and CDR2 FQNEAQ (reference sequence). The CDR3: CASSLRLGELFF. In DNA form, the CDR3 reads TGTGCCAGCAGCTTAAGGCTAGGGGAGCTGTTTTTT. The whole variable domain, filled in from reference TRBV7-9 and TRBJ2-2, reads DTGVSQNPRHKITKRGQNVTFRCDPISEHNRLYWYRQTLGQGPEFLTYFQNEAQLEKSRLLSDRFSAERPKGSFSTLEIQRTEQGDSAMYLCASSLRLGELFFGEGSRLTVL.

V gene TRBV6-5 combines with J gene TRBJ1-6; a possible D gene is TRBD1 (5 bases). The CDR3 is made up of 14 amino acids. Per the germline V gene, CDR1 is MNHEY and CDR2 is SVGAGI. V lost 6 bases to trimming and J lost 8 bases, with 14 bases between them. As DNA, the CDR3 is TGTGCCAGCAGCCCCAGGGCCGACGATTCACCCCTCCACTTT. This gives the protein CASSPRADDSPLHF.